A single sample is the source of the 17 T cell receptor beta chains below, sequenced in a study of control samples from healthy donors and cancer patients. Here immunoSEQ multiplex PCR was the method, and the copy in TCRdb shows in-frame clones only, minus some. Among 80,000 to 100,000 clones listed, 70% to 80% were seen once. The specimen sequenced was blood. Receptors originate from a woman in her 30s in good health.

The chain links TRBV5-1 to TRBJ2-3; 12 positions agree with TRBD2. This CDR3 has 16 amino acids. The germline V gene has CDR1 SGHRS and CDR2 YFSETQ. The V gene end was trimmed by 7 bases and the J gene end by 11 bases; junction bases not matched to a gene: 17. The CDR3 bases are TGCGCCAGCTCCTGGGTGGCGGCTAGCGGGGGGGCGGTGCAGTATTTT. Amino acids: CASSWVAASGGAVQYF. The variable domain in full, with the rest retrieved from reference TRBV5-1 and TRBJ2-3, is KAGVTQTPRYLIKTRGQQVTLSCSPISGHRSVSWYQQTPGQGLQFLFEYFSETQRNKGNFPGRFSGRQFSNSRSEMNVSTLELGDSALYLCASSWVAASGGAVQYFGPGTRLTVL.

The V gene is TRBV10-3, the J gene TRBJ2-7; 8 bases align to TRBD1. The CDR3 extends over 13 amino acids. The J segment lost 4 bases and the V segment lost 6 bases, leaving 5 bases of the junction unmatched. Germline V gene lookup returns CDR1 ENHRY and CDR2 SYGVKD. CDR3 DNA sequence: TGTGCCATCAGCCAGGGGGCACAGTACGAGCAGTACTTC. Amino acids: CAISQGAQYEQYF.

The rearrangement uses TRBV4-1 and TRBJ2-1, with D perhaps TRBD2 (5 bases). V gave up 6 bases and J gave up 4 bases, with 22 bases separating them. The CDR3 extends over 17 amino acids. Germline V gives CDR1 MGHRA, CDR2 YSYEKL. The CDR3 protein is CASSQIPGLGVYNEQFF. Written as DNA, the CDR3 is TGCGCCAGCAGTCAAATTCCGGGGTTAGGAGTATACAATGAGCAGTTCTTC.

The chain employs TRBV2 and TRBJ1-2; 10 nucleotides line up with TRBD1. Per germline, CDR1 SNHLY and CDR2 FYNNEI. The CDR3 totals 13 residues. The V and J ends lost 8 bases and 8 bases, in that order; junction bases with no gene match: 8. CDR3 protein: CASGGQGRFGYTF. CDR3 nucleotides: TGTGCCAGCGGGGGACAGGGGAGATTCGGCTACACCTTC. Complete variable domain (other parts from reference TRBV2 and TRBJ1-2): EPEVTQTPSHQVTQMGQEVILRCVPISNHLYFYWYRQILGQKVEFLVSFYNNEISEKSEIFDDQFSVERPDGSNFTLKIRSTKLEDSAMYFCASGGQGRFGYTFGSGTRLTVV.

This chain links TRBV25-1 with TRBJ1-2; tentative D call: TRBD1 (6 bases). Trimming cost V 3 bases and J 3 bases, with 11 bases left between them. CDR1 MGHDK and CDR2 SYGVNS come from the germline V gene. The CDR3 covers 14 residues. CDR3 protein: CASSDLQGDYGYTF. The DNA for the CDR3 is TGTGCCAGCAGTGACCTACAGGGCGACTATGGCTACACCTTC.

The J gene is TRBJ2-7, the V gene TRBV6-6; 7 bases map to TRBD1. Germline V CDR1 and CDR2: MNHNY, SVGAGI (reference sequence). The V and J ends lost 5 bases and 5 bases, in that order; junction bases with no gene match: 3. The CDR3 extends over 12 amino acids. CDR3 DNA sequence: TGTGCCAGCAGTGACAGGGTCAACGAGCAGTACTTC. Its translation is CASSDRVNEQYF.

The rearrangement links TRBV19 to TRBJ1-1, with D perhaps matching TRBD1 (6 bases). This CDR3 region has 14 residues. Germline CDR1 LNHDA, CDR2 SQIVND (reference sequence). Trimming removed 7 bases from V and 3 bases from J, with 15 bases in between. CDR3 protein: CASNLQGTYTEAFF. The DNA for the CDR3 is TGTGCCAGTAATCTTCAGGGGACGTACACTGAAGCTTTCTTT.

V gene TRBV19 combines with J gene TRBJ1-2; D gene ambiguous. V was shortened by 5 bases and J by 10 bases, with 14 bases between the two germline ends. The germline V gene encodes CDR1 LNHDA and CDR2 SQIVND (reference sequence). The CDR3 is 12 residues long. The CDR3 sequence: CASSQRDMDYTF. CDR3 bases: TGTGCCAGTAGTCAGAGGGATATGGACTACACCTTC.

The rearrangement joins TRBV3-1 (or the pseudogene TRBV3-2) to TRBJ2-7; TRBD1 agrees at 11 bases. The germline gives CDR1 LGHDT, CDR2 YNNKEL (reference sequence). The V segment lost 4 bases and the J segment 1 base; nucleotides outside the gene matches: 3. The CDR3 has 15 amino acids. DNA for the CDR3: TGTGCCAGCAGCCCCGGGACAGGGGGATCCTACGAGCAGTACTTC. This gives the protein CASSPGTGGSYEQYF.

CDR3 in amino acids: CASRRTGATNEKLFF. CDR3 bases: TGTGCCAGCAGGCGAACAGGGGCAACTAATGAAAAACTGTTTTTT. The V call is TRBV7-6, the J call TRBJ1-4; 7 bases are a match to TRBD1. With 6 bases clipped from V and 0 bases from J, the junction kept 4 bases outside the gene matches. Germline CDR1 SGHVS, CDR2 FNYEAQ. This CDR3 comprises 15 residues.

The V gene is TRBV3-1 (or the pseudogene TRBV3-2), the J gene TRBJ2-4; no clear D gene. The CDR3 has 17 amino acids. V was trimmed by 2 bases and J by 0 bases, leaving 14 bases between them. CDR1 and CDR2 (germline): LGHDT, YNNKEL (reference sequence). This chain's CDR3 is CASSQSFQDLAKNIQYF. For the CDR3, the DNA is TGTGCCAGCAGCCAAAGTTTTCAGGACCTAGCCAAAAACATTCAGTACTTC.

The rearrangement uses TRBV5-6 and TRBJ2-3; TRBD2 agrees at 9 bases. J lost 7 bases, V lost 4 bases, and 19 bases had no gene match. Germline values: CDR1 SGHDT, CDR2 YYEEEE. The CDR3 spans 18 residues. The CDR3 loop is CASSPGGSAGGPGYTQYF. CDR3 nucleotides: TGTGCCAGCAGCCCCGGTGGGTCAGCGGGAGGTCCCGGATATACGCAGTATTTT. The whole variable domain, remainder taken from reference TRBV5-6 and TRBJ2-3, is DAGVTQSPTHLIKTRGQQVTLRCSPKSGHDTVSWYQQALGQGPQFIFQYYEEEERQRGNFPDRFSGHQFPNYSSELNVNALLLGDSALYLCASSPGGSAGGPGYTQYFGPGTRLTVL.

The chain has TRBV14 and TRBJ1-2, with a tentative D call TRBD1 (5 bases). The CDR3 spans 15 residues. Germline V CDR1 and CDR2: SGHDN, FVKESK. The V and J ends lost 4 bases and 5 bases respectively, with 17 bases between them. The CDR3 is CASSRDLGARYGYTF. CDR3 DNA: TGTGCCAGCAGCCGGGATTTAGGGGCTCGGTATGGCTACACCTTC.

The chain links TRBV6-2 or TRBV6-3 to TRBJ1-6; no clear D. The CDR3 contains 13 residues. The V gene's germline CDR1 is MNHEY and CDR2 SVGEGT. V lost 5 bases, J lost 1 base, and 3 bases lay in between. The CDR3 is CASSLSYNSPLHF. CDR3 DNA: TGTGCCAGCAGTCTATCCTATAATTCACCCCTCCACTTT.

This clone has more than one count but fewer than ten. The chain links TRBV14 to TRBJ1-6; D is unresolved. Trimming removed 1 base from V and 7 bases from J, with 14 bases in between. The CDR3 sequence is 16 residues long. Per the germline V gene, CDR1 is SGHDN and CDR2 is FVKESK. CDR3 nucleotide sequence: TGTGCCAGCAGCCAAGGAGACACCCGGGCGAATTCACCCCTCCACTTT. Translated: CASSQGDTRANSPLHF.

This rearrangement joins TRBV6-5 to TRBJ2-5, with D possibly being TRBD1 (5 bases). The CDR3 is 13 amino acids. Trimming pared 6 bases from V and 4 bases from J, leaving 12 bases between. The germline gives CDR1 MNHEY, CDR2 SVGAGI. Written as DNA, the CDR3 is TGTGCCAGCAGGGCTCAGGGTCGAGAGACCCAGTACTTC. Translated: CASRAQGRETQYF.

The CDR3 loop is CASSARGNYGYTF. As DNA, the CDR3 is TGCGCCAGCAGTGCCAGAGGGAACTATGGCTACACCTTC. This chain joins TRBV10-1 and TRBJ1-2; no reliable D call. This CDR3 region has 13 residues. From germline, CDR1 is WNHNN and CDR2 SYGVQD (reference sequence). Trimming removed 4 bases from V and 2 bases from J, with 8 bases in between.